This T cell receptor beta chain stems from a study of T cell responses to AZD1222 COVID-19 vaccine (dated by TCRdb to the early 2020s). Background for the entire study: A total of just over 230 trial participants underwent TCR sequencing, of whom 200 to 220 had received two doses of AZD1222 and around 25 had received two doses of the MenACWY control vaccine. Trial participants were enrolled by age into 18-55, 56-69 and 70-plus year subgroups, with 148, 28 and 57 TCR-sequenced participants respectively.

General conclusions and limits of the study: Nearly half of unique spike-specific TCRs reportedly recognized epitopes outside regions mutated in the B.1.351 and B.1.1.7 variants. The 56-69-year group was small, and its depth increase did not reach significance, likely because of low power. Participants were mostly white British and included more females than males, and it was suggested by the authors that clonal diversity may have been underestimated. A significant rise in spike-specific TCR breadth and depth was observed after two AZD1222 doses relative to day 0 and relative to MenACWY recipients. Conclusions about previously exposed vaccinees are limited because only 5 or 6 AZD1222 recipients were SARS-CoV-2 seropositive at baseline. Because no day 14 peak-response samples were available, the repertoires could be characterized only after the peak T cell response. Vaccine-associated CD4 TCRs spanned the whole spike protein, with dominant responses in regions 160-218 and 743-854.

V drops 5 bases and J drops 0 bases, leaving 5 bases in between. The germline V gene sets CDR1 to SGHVS and CDR2 to FQNEAQ. The CDR3 numbers 12 residues from cysteine through phenylalanine. Only CDR3 DNA remains: 36 bases, in frame from the first base. The CDR3 regions of human TCRbeta chains were analyzed by immunosequencing. In the paper's pipeline: TCRs in the repertoires were compared against a reference library of SARS-CoV-2-specific TCRs that had been generated with the MIRA antigen-specificity platform. Breadth was defined as the fraction of unique TCRs that were SARS-CoV-2-associated. Depth was defined as the fraction of total T cells that were SARS-CoV-2-associated. Each spike-specific TCR was assigned to its reactive spike region and to a CD4 or CD8 class using the MIRA data. Log10-transformed breadth and depth values were compared by one-way ANOVA with Sidak's multiple comparisons tests. TCRdb obtained this table from immuneACCESS and retained in-frame rearrangements with V and J assigned. These tables miss some clones; where compared with another copy, unresolved V genes account for less than half of the shortfall, and the remainder is unexplained. V and J calls and clone size are as listed in that table; D and trimming were resolved from the DNA. This sample holds fewer than 120,000 clones; 80% to 95% were observed only once. The top ten constitute 2% to 2.5% of the sample.

What the time point label conveys for this sample: about 28 days (+/-7) after the second vaccine dose. AZD1222 recipients whose second dose came at about 4 weeks and those whose second dose came at about 12 weeks were combined into one group, since spike-specific TCR depth and breadth did not differ between the two schedules. Samples from vaccinated people were obtained from the UK trials COV001 and COV002, which included a single-blind randomized controlled phase 2/3 trial of AZD1222 (ChAdOx1 nCoV-19) in healthy adults. Trial participant PBMC samples were collected at day 0 and day 28 after the second dose for TCRbeta chain sequencing. Points on this clone: This receptor's antigen is unknown. Per-base quality was not reported, and no clone a single base away is much larger than it. In the same sample, other DNA sequences code for this CDR3.

Here the chain combines TRBV7-8 and TRBJ2-7; the D gene assignment is ambiguous. The clonotype originates from an adult who received the AZD1222 COVID-19 vaccine. The sequenced sample was peripheral blood, obtained 28 days after the second AZD1222 dose. The DNA sequence follows: TGTGCCAGCAGCCTAAACTCCTACGAGCAGTACTTC. Translated, it reads CASSLNSYEQYF. Where the CDR3 stops, the reference TRBV7-8 and TRBJ2-7 genes take over; the full variable domain is GAGVSQSPRYKVAKRGQDVALRCDPISGHVSLFWYQQALGQGPEFLTYFQNEAQLDKSGLPSDRFFAERPEGSVSTLKIQRTQQEDSAVYLCASSLNSYEQYFGPGTRLTVT.